This T cell receptor (beta chain) emerged from a study of T cells after yellow fever vaccination. One entry per CDR3 protein, called by TCRdb with MiXCR from the 5' RACE reads. The profile shows some 73,000 distinct CDR3 sequences, 7.5% to 9% of them singletons. The ends were cut back, 1 base at V and 7 bases at J, with 13 bases in the middle. The CDR3 runs to 15 residues. Germline V lookup: CDR1 LGHNA, CDR2 YSLEER. The chain joins TRBV4-3 to TRBJ2-2; no clear D gene. The clonotype was recovered from a man aged 30 to 39 who received the YFV17D yellow fever vaccine. This specimen was CD8+ T cells sorted from PBMCs, taken on the day of the yellow fever booster vaccination. The CDR3 reads CASSQGPDPGGELFF. CDR3 sequence (DNA): TGCGCCAGCAGCCAAGGCCCCGACCCCGGCGGGGAGCTGTTTTTT.